The 21 T cell receptor beta chains reported below all come from one sample, sequenced in a study of blood T cell repertoires in COVID-19. Data came from immunoSEQ multiplex PCR; TCRdb stores just in-frame clones and leaves some out. Here the sample spans about 190,000 clones, roughly four fifths being singletons. The specimen sequenced was peripheral blood. These receptors all come from a woman between 35 and 50 years old with acute or convalescent COVID-19.

J is TRBJ1-5 and V is TRBV30; TRBD1 is a possible D gene (6 bases). V dropped 1 base and J dropped 7 bases, with 11 bases sitting between them. Germline V lookup: CDR1 GTSNPN, CDR2 SVGIG (reference sequence). The CDR3 is 13 amino acids. The CDR3 nucleotides read TGTGCCTGGAGTGGGGGGCTAGGACAGCCCCAGCATTTT. Protein sequence: CAWSGGLGQPQHF.

In this sample, this clone turned up once. DNA of the CDR3: TGCGCCAGCAGCTTGGATACGGGAGAGGGCACTGAAGCTTTCTTT. Its translation: CASSLDTGEGTEAFF. J is TRBJ1-1 and V is TRBV5-1; D gene unclear. The CDR3 has 15 amino acids. Trimming left V 0 bases short and J 4 bases short, with 13 bases between. CDR1 and CDR2 (germline): SGHRS, YFSETQ.

The CDR3 sequence: CASTSGDTGANVLTF. CDR3 sequence (DNA): TGTGCCAGTACTTCAGGGGACACTGGGGCCAACGTCCTGACTTTC. The gene calls are TRBV19 and TRBJ2-6; D may be TRBD1 (6 bases). The germline V gene encodes CDR1 LNHDA and CDR2 SQIVND (reference sequence). V was trimmed by 7 bases and J by 2 bases, leaving 12 bases between them. This CDR3 spans 15 amino acids.

This clone was seen more than once but under ten times. CDR3 bases: TGTGCCAGCAGGGCGGCTCGGGACAACAATCAGCCCCAGCATTTT. Translated, it gives CASRAARDNNQPQHF. The chain recombines TRBV28 with TRBJ1-5; D is possibly TRBD1 (6 bases). The CDR3 contains 15 residues. Germline V gene lookup returns CDR1 MDHEN and CDR2 SYDVKM. With 6 bases removed from V and 3 bases from J, the gap between germline ends came to 15 bases.

The rearrangement joins TRBV4-1 to TRBJ2-3, with TRBD1 matching 10 bases. The junction had 1 base not matched to a gene; V was cut back by 1 base and J by 3 bases. The CDR3 has 15 amino acids. Germline CDR1 and CDR2: MGHRA and YSYEKL. The CDR3: CASSQGTGGTDTQYF. CDR3 DNA: TGCGCCAGCAGCCAAGGGACAGGGGGAACAGATACGCAGTATTTT.

This clone was recorded once. The V gene is TRBV5-1, the J gene TRBJ2-7; D is possibly TRBD2 (6 bases). The ends were cut back, 0 bases at V and 1 base at J, with 11 bases in the middle. Per germline, CDR1 SGHRS and CDR2 YFSETQ. This CDR3 is built from 15 residues. The CDR3 is CASSLARTISYEQYF. The CDR3 DNA sequence: TGCGCCAGCAGCTTGGCCCGGACTATATCCTACGAGCAGTACTTC.

The chain employs TRBV27 and TRBJ2-7; 8 bases line up with TRBD1. Germline assignment: CDR1 MNHEY and CDR2 SMNVEV (reference sequence). This CDR3 has 15 residues. Unmatched junction bases numbered 9, after V lost 3 bases and J lost 5 bases. The CDR3 reads CASSLYGQGAHEQYF. In DNA form, the CDR3 reads TGTGCCAGCAGTTTGTATGGACAGGGTGCGCACGAGCAGTACTTC.

The gene calls are TRBV18 and TRBJ2-1; D ambiguous. V lost 3 bases and J 6 bases, leaving 9 bases between the germline ends. The V gene's germline CDR1 is KGHSH and CDR2 LQKENI. The length of the CDR3 is 13 residues. The DNA for the CDR3 is TGTGCCAGCTCACCCTTTCCTCTCAATGAGCAGTTCTTC. Protein: CASSPFPLNEQFF. Full variable domain (remainder filled in from reference TRBV18 and TRBJ2-1): NAGVMQNPRHLVRRRGQEARLRCSPMKGHSHVYWYRQLPEEGLKFMVYLQKENIIDESGMPKERFSAEFPKEGPSILRIQQVVRGDSAAYFCASSPFPLNEQFFGPGTRLTVL.

The chain couples TRBV19 to TRBJ2-1, with 10 bases fitting TRBD1. Germline V gene lookup returns CDR1 LNHDA and CDR2 SQIVND (reference sequence). V shed 4 bases, J shed 4 bases, and the junction held 4 bases outside the gene matches. CDR3 length equals 15 residues. The CDR3 protein is CASSRDRGEYNEQFF. CDR3 DNA sequence: TGTGCCAGTAGTAGGGACAGGGGCGAATACAATGAGCAGTTCTTC.

Turning to this clone: The sample holds other DNA sequences that translate to the same CDR3. This chain uses TRBV6-5 with TRBJ2-7; TRBD2 matches 7 bases. CDR3 length: 15 residues. Per the germline V gene, CDR1 is MNHEY and CDR2 is SVGAGI. Losses at the gene ends were 0 bases for V and 0 bases for J; bases not matched to a gene: 2. The CDR3 reads CASSYSGGSSYEQYF. CDR3 nucleotide sequence: TGTGCCAGCAGTTACTCGGGGGGGAGCTCCTACGAGCAGTACTTC.

The rearrangement uses TRBV7-9 and TRBJ1-3; D call uncertain. Trimming removed 1 base from V and 8 bases from J, with 9 bases in between. CDR1 and CDR2 from the germline V gene are SEHNR and FQNEAQ (reference sequence). The CDR3 is made up of 13 amino acids. Here the CDR3 reads CASSLVVGDTIYF. The CDR3 DNA reads as TGTGCCAGCAGCTTAGTGGTGGGAGACACCATATATTTT.

This clone has only a few counts. The chain couples TRBV28 to TRBJ1-3; perhaps TRBD1 as D (5 bases). Germline V CDR1 and CDR2: MDHEN, SYDVKM. Trimming removed 6 bases from V and 4 bases from J, with 13 bases in between. The CDR3 sequence is 14 residues long. The CDR3 DNA sequence: TGTGCCAGCAGCCCCATAGGGGTCGGAAACACCATATATTTT. Its translation: CASSPIGVGNTIYF. The full variable domain, its missing parts supplied by reference TRBV28 and TRBJ1-3, is DVKVTQSSRYLVKRTGEKVFLECVQDMDHENMFWYRQDPGLGLRLIYFSYDVKMKEKGDIPEGYSVSREKKERFSLILESASTNQTSMYLCASSPIGVGNTIYFGEGSWLTVV.

The V gene is TRBV28, the J gene TRBJ1-5, with D perhaps TRBD1 (6 bases). There are 14 residues in the CDR3. V was trimmed by 2 bases and J by 3 bases, leaving 8 bases between them. Per germline, CDR1 MDHEN and CDR2 SYDVKM. The CDR3 is CASSLEGDNQPQHF. DNA for the CDR3: TGTGCCAGCAGTTTAGAGGGGGACAATCAGCCCCAGCATTTT.

In its sample, this clone was seen once. The chain combines TRBV5-5 with TRBJ2-1, with 8 positions matching TRBD1. Germline-derived CDR1 and CDR2 are SGHKS and YYEKEE (reference sequence). V shed 4 bases and J 2 bases; nucleotides not matched to a gene: 5. The CDR3 has 15 residues. The DNA of the CDR3 is TGTGCCAGCAGCCCGACAGGGGAAACCTACAATGAGCAGTTCTTC. Protein: CASSPTGETYNEQFF. Combining the CDR3 with reference TRBV5-5 and TRBJ2-1 gives the whole variable domain DAGVTQSPTHLIKTRGQQVTLRCSPISGHKSVSWYQQVLGQGPQFIFQYYEKEERGRGNFPDRFSARQFPNYSSELNVNALLLGDSALYLCASSPTGETYNEQFFGPGTRLTVL.

The chain uses TRBV5-5 and TRBJ2-7, with 7 bases aligning to TRBD1. The CDR3 has 14 amino acids. Germline lookup yields CDR1 SGHKS and CDR2 YYEKEE (reference sequence). The trim removed 5 bases at V and 4 bases at J, leaving 9 bases unmatched. The CDR3 spells CASSSGTALYEQYF. As DNA, the CDR3 is TGTGCCAGCAGTTCCGGGACAGCATTATACGAGCAGTACTTC.

The V and J genes are TRBV25-1 and TRBJ2-3; maybe TRBD1 (6 bases). V lost 8 bases, J lost 1 base, and 10 bases lay in between. Per the germline V gene, CDR1 is MGHDK and CDR2 is SYGVNS. This CDR3 has 13 residues. CDR3 DNA: TGTGCCAGCGGACAGACAGGCACAGATACGCAGTATTTT. It encodes CASGQTGTDTQYF.

The chain joins TRBV18 to TRBJ1-4, with 8 nucleotides matching TRBD1. This CDR3 has 15 residues. J was trimmed by 1 base and V by 6 bases; bases with no gene match: 4. The germline gives CDR1 KGHSH, CDR2 LQKENI. CDR3 nucleotide sequence: TGTGCCAGCTCCGGACAGGGAGGAACTAATGAAAAACTGTTTTTT. Translating it yields CASSGQGGTNEKLFF.

The chain recombines TRBV5-1 with TRBJ1-3; D gene uncertain. CDR3 length equals 17 residues. Germline lookup yields CDR1 SGHRS and CDR2 YFSETQ. The ends were cut back, 0 bases at V and 0 bases at J, with 13 bases in the middle. The CDR3 coding sequence is TGCGCCAGCAGCTTGGTTCATTCGGGAAGCTCTGGAAACACCATATATTTT. Its translation is CASSLVHSGSSGNTIYF.

This sequence joins TRBV19 and TRBJ2-7; the match to TRBD1 covers 10 bases. This CDR3 spans 15 amino acids. The V and J ends lost 3 bases and 1 base, in that order; junction bases with no gene match: 3. The germline gives CDR1 LNHDA, CDR2 SQIVND (reference sequence). CDR3 in DNA: TGTGCCAGTAGTATGTCGGGACAGGGGTCCTACGAGCAGTACTTC. Protein: CASSMSGQGSYEQYF.

The rearrangement uses TRBV29-1 and TRBJ1-2, with a weak D call TRBD1 (5 bases). The germline V gene encodes CDR1 SQVTM and CDR2 ANQGSEA. The V end was cut by 6 bases, the J end by 0 bases, with 17 bases between. The CDR3 sequence is 15 residues long. The CDR3 sequence is CSVEGTAVTNYGYTF. DNA for the CDR3: TGCAGCGTGGAGGGGACGGCCGTTACTAACTATGGCTACACCTTC. Full variable domain (rest looked up from reference TRBV29-1 and TRBJ1-2): SAVISQKPSRDICQRGTSLTIQCQVDSQVTMMFWYRQQPGQSLTLIATANQGSEATYESGFVIDKFPISRPNLTFSTLTVSNMSPEDSSIYLCSVEGTAVTNYGYTFGSGTRLTVV.

The chain recombines TRBV9 with TRBJ2-1; D unresolved. CDR1 SGDLS and CDR2 YYNGEE come from the germline V gene. Trimming removed 4 bases at V and 9 bases at J, with 11 bases between. The CDR3 runs to 12 residues. This CDR3 reads CASSSGLPEQFF. For the CDR3, the DNA is TGTGCCAGCAGCTCCGGGTTACCTGAGCAGTTCTTC. The full variable domain, in which reference TRBV9 and TRBJ2-1 provide the parts outside the CDR3, is DSGVTQTPKHLITATGQRVTLRCSPRSGDLSVYWYQQSLDQGLQFLIQYYNGEERAKGNILERFSAQQFPDLHSELNLSSLELGDSALYFCASSSGLPEQFFGPGTRLTVL.